A single sample is the source of the 2 T cell receptor beta chains below, sequenced in a study of blood T cell repertoires in COVID-19. TCRdb's copy holds only in-frame clones and misses some; the assay was immunoSEQ multiplex PCR. The table has 450,000 to 600,000 clones, around 87% seen once. The source material was PBMCs or T cells enriched from blood (not recorded which). These TCRs come from a woman between 18 and 29 years old who had recovered from COVID-19.

The rearrangement uses TRBV5-5 and TRBJ1-2; D is ambiguous. Trimming removed 3 bases at V and 6 bases at J, with 9 bases between. Germline V CDR1 and CDR2: SGHKS, YYEKEE (reference sequence). This CDR3 is 12 amino acids long. CDR3 residues: CASSYYFHGYTF. The CDR3 nucleotides are TGTGCCAGCAGCTATTACTTCCATGGCTACACCTTC.

This chain joins TRBV19 and TRBJ2-5; 8 bases match TRBD1. This CDR3 is built from 13 residues. The germline V gene has CDR1 LNHDA and CDR2 SQIVND (reference sequence). Unmatched junction bases numbered 5, after V lost 6 bases and J lost 5 bases. The CDR3 DNA reads TGTGCCAGTAGATTGACAGGGGAGGAGACCCAGTACTTC. Its protein product is CASRLTGEETQYF.